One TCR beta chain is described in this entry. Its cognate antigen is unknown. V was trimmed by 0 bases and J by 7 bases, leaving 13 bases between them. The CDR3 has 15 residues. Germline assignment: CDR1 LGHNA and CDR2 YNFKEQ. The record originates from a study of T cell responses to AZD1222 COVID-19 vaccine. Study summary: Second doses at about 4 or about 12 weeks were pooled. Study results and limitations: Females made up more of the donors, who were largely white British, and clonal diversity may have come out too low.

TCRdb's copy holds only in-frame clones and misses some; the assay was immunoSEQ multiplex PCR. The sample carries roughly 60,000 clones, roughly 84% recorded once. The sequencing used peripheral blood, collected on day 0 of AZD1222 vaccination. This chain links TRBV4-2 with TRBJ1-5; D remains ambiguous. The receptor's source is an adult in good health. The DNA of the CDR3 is TGTGCCAGCAGCCAAGATACGGGAGGAGACCAGCCCCAGCATTTT. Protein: CASSQDTGGDQPQHF.